The 15 T cell receptor beta chains in this list originate from one sample, sequenced in a study of Ad26.COV2.S vaccination and SARS-CoV-2 variants. The sample's treatment: 15 to 20 received Ad26.COV2.S at low or high dose, single or two shots; 5 received placebo; per-sample allocation not given. Collection of the samples took place on day 63 after the first injection of vaccine or placebo. The method was immunoSEQ multiplex PCR; TCRdb's version includes in-frame clones alone and lacks a portion of them. There are about 410,000 clones in the sample; approximately 90% occur only once, and roughly 3.2% lies in the top ten. The source was peripheral blood, collected in a trial of Ad26.COV2.S vaccine versus placebo. The origin of the receptors is a person aged 18-65 years who received the Ad26.COV2.S COVID-19 vaccine or a placebo.

V and J are TRBV15 and TRBJ1-5; possible D gene TRBD1, 6 bases. V was pared by 0 bases and J by 3 bases, with 9 bases between. The V gene's germline CDR1 is LNHNV and CDR2 YYDKDF (reference sequence). The CDR3 covers 15 residues. The CDR3 protein is CATSRDRTANQPQHF. The CDR3 nucleotides are TGTGCCACCAGCAGAGATCGGACAGCCAATCAGCCCCAGCATTTT.

The genes are TRBV2 and TRBJ1-1, with 7 bases identical to TRBD1. The V gene end was trimmed by 9 bases and the J gene end by 0 bases; junction bases not matched to a gene: 13. CDR3 length: 16 residues. Looked up from germline, CDR1 is SNHLY and CDR2 is FYNNEI. The CDR3 reads CASNLVTGPMNTEAFF. CDR3 sequence (DNA): TGTGCCAGTAACTTAGTGACAGGGCCGATGAACACTGAAGCTTTCTTT.

The rearrangement uses TRBV6-5 and TRBJ1-5; D call uncertain. Germline lookup yields CDR1 MNHEY and CDR2 SVGAGI. This CDR3 spans 13 amino acids. The V end lost 7 bases, the J end lost 5 bases, and 12 bases lay between the germline ends. CDR3 protein: CASTKGGDQPQHF. For the CDR3, the DNA is TGTGCCAGCACCAAGGGTGGAGATCAGCCCCAGCATTTT.

V usage is TRBV11-2 and J usage is TRBJ1-1; no clear D gene. Trimming shortened V by 6 bases and J by 0 bases, and 14 bases separated the two germline ends. This CDR3 is 15 amino acids long. Germline assignment: CDR1 SGHAT and CDR2 FQNNGV. DNA of the CDR3: TGTGCCAGCAGGGCCGCGTTCCCTATGAACACTGAAGCTTTCTTT. Translated, it gives CASRAAFPMNTEAFF.

About this clone itself: A read error may account for a junction end that differs from germline. The chain employs TRBV3-1 (or the pseudogene TRBV3-2) and TRBJ2-1; D not resolved. Germline V lookup: CDR1 LGHDT, CDR2 YNNKEL (reference sequence). CDR3 length: 14 residues. This chain's CDR3 is CASSQVASHNEQFF. CDR3 bases: TGTGCCAGCAGCCAAGTCGCCTCCCACAATGAGCAGTTCTTC.

This clone is a singleton in its sample. The chain links TRBV9 to TRBJ2-3, with 8 bases fitting TRBD2. The germline CDR1 and CDR2 sequences are SGDLS and YYNGEE. The trim removed 0 bases at V and 5 bases at J, leaving 8 bases unmatched. The CDR3 has 16 residues. The CDR3 loop is CASSVDVGGAGDTQYF. The CDR3 DNA reads as TGTGCCAGCAGCGTAGATGTCGGGGGGGCCGGAGATACGCAGTATTTT.

The chain combines TRBV6-6 with TRBJ2-2; the D is unclear. Trimming shortened V by 6 bases and J by 6 bases, and 8 bases separated the two germline ends. The CDR3 is made up of 12 amino acids. Germline V gene data show CDR1 as MNHNY and CDR2 as SVGAGI (reference sequence). DNA of the CDR3: TGTGCCAGCAGGACCTGGCCCGGGGAGCTGTTTTTT. It is translated as CASRTWPGELFF.

The table lists this clone with many counts. This chain links TRBV27 with TRBJ1-5; D not certain. The V end was cut by 3 bases, the J end by 6 bases, with 9 bases between. The CDR3 contains 13 residues. The germline gives CDR1 MNHEY, CDR2 SMNVEV (reference sequence). The CDR3 nucleotides are TGTGCCAGCAGTTTTAGGGAAAGTCAGCCCCAGCATTTT. Its translation is CASSFRESQPQHF.

The V gene is TRBV5-1, the J gene TRBJ2-3; D ambiguous. The V and J ends lost 2 bases and 0 bases respectively, with 7 bases between them. The germline V gene encodes CDR1 SGHRS and CDR2 YFSETQ. The CDR3 totals 14 residues. In nucleotides, the CDR3 is TGCGCCAGCAGCTTAAGGGCTAGCACAGATACGCAGTATTTT. This sequence encodes CASSLRASTDTQYF.

This chain joins TRBV5-1 and TRBJ2-7; no clear D gene. The ends were cut back, 2 bases at V and 5 bases at J, with 8 bases in the middle. Germline loops: CDR1 SGHRS, CDR2 YFSETQ. This CDR3 spans 12 amino acids. The CDR3 DNA sequence: TGCGCCAGCAGCTTACCCTCTCACGAGCAGTACTTC. This codes for CASSLPSHEQYF.

The V call is TRBV27, the J call TRBJ1-6; D unresolved. Trimming stripped 0 bases from V and 3 bases from J, with 0 bases between. Germline CDR1 MNHEY, CDR2 SMNVEV (reference sequence). The CDR3 loop spans 13 amino acids. CDR3 amino acids: CASSLSYNSPLHF. In DNA, the CDR3 is TGTGCCAGCAGTTTATCCTATAATTCACCCCTCCACTTT.

The chain carries TRBV3-1 (or the pseudogene TRBV3-2) and TRBJ2-4; 9 positions agree with TRBD1. Per germline, CDR1 LGHDT and CDR2 YNNKEL (reference sequence). The CDR3 sequence is 14 residues long. The V segment lost 2 bases and the J segment 7 bases; nucleotides outside the gene matches: 3. CDR3 DNA sequence: TGTGCCAGCAGCCAAACCGGGACAGGGAACATTCAGTACTTC. This translates into CASSQTGTGNIQYF.

CDR3 residues: CASSPPGRGSTEAFF. The CDR3 DNA is TGTGCCAGCTCACCACCGGGGAGGGGTAGCACTGAAGCTTTCTTT. The chain recombines TRBV18 with TRBJ1-1; D is possibly TRBD1 (5 bases). Trimming cost V 0 bases and J 4 bases, with 12 bases left between them. The germline V gene encodes CDR1 KGHSH and CDR2 LQKENI. This CDR3 region has 15 residues.

The V and J genes are TRBV27 and TRBJ1-2, with 10 bases that match TRBD1. Germline CDR1 and CDR2: MNHEY and SMNVEV (reference sequence). The CDR3 loop spans 16 amino acids. Trimming at V came to 2 bases and at J to 4 bases, leaving 7 bases not matched to a gene. The CDR3 reads CASSLRTGGDGYGYTF. DNA of the CDR3: TGTGCCAGCAGTTTAAGGACAGGGGGTGATGGCTATGGCTACACCTTC.

The chain is built from TRBV6-6 and TRBJ1-2; D is possibly TRBD1 (6 bases). The CDR3 runs to 15 residues. V was shortened by 8 bases and J by 8 bases, with 24 bases between the two germline ends. Germline CDR1 reads MNHNY; CDR2 reads SVGAGI (reference sequence). The CDR3 region has the DNA TGTGCCAGCTCTCTCCCCGTAGCGGAGGGGGTAGGCTACACCTTC. Protein: CASSLPVAEGVGYTF.